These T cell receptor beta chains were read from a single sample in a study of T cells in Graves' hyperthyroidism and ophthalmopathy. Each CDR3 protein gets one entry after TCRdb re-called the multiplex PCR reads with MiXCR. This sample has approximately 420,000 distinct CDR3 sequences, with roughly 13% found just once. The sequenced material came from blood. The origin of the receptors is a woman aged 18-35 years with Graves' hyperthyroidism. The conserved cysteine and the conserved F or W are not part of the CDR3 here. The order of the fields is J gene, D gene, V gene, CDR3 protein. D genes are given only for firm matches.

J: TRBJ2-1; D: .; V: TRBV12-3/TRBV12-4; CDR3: ASSLAGAEQF
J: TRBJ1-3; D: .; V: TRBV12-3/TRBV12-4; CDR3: ASSRGPTGNTIY
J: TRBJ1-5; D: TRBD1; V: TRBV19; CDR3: ASSIGTGTGYQPQH
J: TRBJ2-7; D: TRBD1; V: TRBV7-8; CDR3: ASSSFPGQANYEQY
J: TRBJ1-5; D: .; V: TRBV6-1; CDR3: ASSLMTVNQPQH
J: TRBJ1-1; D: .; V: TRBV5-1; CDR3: ASSSGQSARTEAF
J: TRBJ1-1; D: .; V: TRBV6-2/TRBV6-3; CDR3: ASRRAPAGHIREAF
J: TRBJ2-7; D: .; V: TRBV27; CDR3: ASKNYEQY
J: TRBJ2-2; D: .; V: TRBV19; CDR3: ASIPQGIDTGELF
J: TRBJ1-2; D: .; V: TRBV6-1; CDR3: ASTISGGTNGYT
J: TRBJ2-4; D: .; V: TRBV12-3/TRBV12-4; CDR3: ASSFVAHPERNIQY
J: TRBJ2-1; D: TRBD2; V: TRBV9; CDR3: ASSLSSGRVGEQF
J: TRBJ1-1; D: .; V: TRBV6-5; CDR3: ASSYLVENTEAF
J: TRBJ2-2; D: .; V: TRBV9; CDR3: ASSVASGPTGELF
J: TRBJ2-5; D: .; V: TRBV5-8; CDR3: ASSLALGTISQQETQY
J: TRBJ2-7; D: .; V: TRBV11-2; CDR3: ASSLGASTGQY
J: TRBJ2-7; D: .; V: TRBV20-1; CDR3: SASHNNEQY
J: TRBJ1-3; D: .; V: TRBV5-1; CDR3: ASSSGQTGNTIY
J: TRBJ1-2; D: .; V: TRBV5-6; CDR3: ASSLVRSDAYT
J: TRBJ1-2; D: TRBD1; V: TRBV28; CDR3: ASSFLGQGADYGYT
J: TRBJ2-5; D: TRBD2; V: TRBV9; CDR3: ASSVGLAGGQETQY
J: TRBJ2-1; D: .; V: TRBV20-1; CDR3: SADYGSLDEQF
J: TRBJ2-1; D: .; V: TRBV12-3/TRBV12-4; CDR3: ASSLGENSYNEQF
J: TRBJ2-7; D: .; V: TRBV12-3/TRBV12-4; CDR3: ASSFGQSYEQY
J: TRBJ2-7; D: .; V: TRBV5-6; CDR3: ASSLVSLSYEQY
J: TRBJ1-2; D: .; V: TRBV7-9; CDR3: ASSRSTQENYGYT
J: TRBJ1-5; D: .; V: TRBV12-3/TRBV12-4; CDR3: ASSFAGRLNQPQH
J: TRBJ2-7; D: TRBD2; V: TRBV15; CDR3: ATSRDQAGKNEQY
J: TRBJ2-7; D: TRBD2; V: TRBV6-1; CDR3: ASSTTGGQY
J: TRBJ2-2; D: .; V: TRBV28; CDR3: ASSFGRQLKLF
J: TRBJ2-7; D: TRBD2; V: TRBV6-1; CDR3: ASTWTSGSSYEQY
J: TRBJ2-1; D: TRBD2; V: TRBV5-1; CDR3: ASSLVSVGGREQF
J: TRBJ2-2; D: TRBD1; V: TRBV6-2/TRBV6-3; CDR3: ASLDRSNTGELF
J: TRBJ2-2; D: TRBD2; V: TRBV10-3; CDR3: AIRLAGVAGELF
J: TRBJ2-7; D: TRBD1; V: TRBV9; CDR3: ASSQGDRRSYEQY
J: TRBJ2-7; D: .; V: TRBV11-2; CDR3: ASSFRSASEQY
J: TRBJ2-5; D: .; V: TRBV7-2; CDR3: ASSLATETQY
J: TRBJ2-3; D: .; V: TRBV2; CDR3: ASSEHRADTQY
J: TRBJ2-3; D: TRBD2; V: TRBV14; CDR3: ASSQVFGGTTDTQY
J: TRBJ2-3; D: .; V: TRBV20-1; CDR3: SARLGGSRDTQY
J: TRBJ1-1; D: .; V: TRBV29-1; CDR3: SVEGLMNTEAF
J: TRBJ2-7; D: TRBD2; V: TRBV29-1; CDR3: SVGSGLAGDEQY